The entry below gives a single TCR beta chain sequence along with its context. The antigen remains unidentified. The junction differs from germline at one of its ends, possibly a read error. These data are taken from a study of CD8 T cells in Susac syndrome. Reverse transcription of about 0.5 to 1 ug RNA was carried out with random hexamers. TCRdb re-called the immunoSEQ multiplex PCR reads with MiXCR, one entry per CDR3 protein. The sample has roughly 250,000 distinct CDR3 sequences, less than 96% seen once; the top ten hold 0.1%. Regarding the study as a whole: The authors acknowledged that their TCR sequencing and HLA analysis involved a relatively small number of individuals.

Sequencing of TCR beta was undertaken in CD8+ and CD4+ T cells derived from blood. Germline CDR1 and CDR2: SGHRS and YFSETQ. CDR3 length: 11 residues. Sequencing was done on a sample of CD4+ T cells from PBMCs. The sequence came from a human donor with Susac syndrome. The chain has TRBV5-1 and TRBJ2-7; D is unresolved. CDR3 in DNA: TGTGCCAGCTCAGACTCCTACGAGCAGTACTTC. This codes for CASSDSYEQYF.